This TCR beta chain was identified during a study of T-cell reconstitution after alpha-beta-depleted transplantation in children. This clonotype was observed once. At one end the junction does not follow the germline gene, possibly because of a read error. In germline, CDR1 is KGHSH, CDR2 LQKENI. This CDR3 is built from 14 residues. This sample's TCRbeta library carried unique molecular identifier barcodes. In TCRdb, the PCR reads were re-called with MiXCR into one record per CDR3 protein. This table has more than 450,000 distinct CDR3 sequences, about 18% appearing once. This receptor was identified in a human donor who donated a stem cell graft to a child with acute lymphoblastic leukemia. This chain connects TRBV18 to TRBJ2-1; the D call may be TRBD1 or TRBD2 (5 bases each). The input for sequencing was PBMCs from the stem cell graft donor, taken from the stem cell graft. The CDR3 region is CASPPSGTSNEQFF. CDR3 DNA: TGTGCCAGCCCACCTTCCGGGACCTCCAATGAGCAGTTCTTC.